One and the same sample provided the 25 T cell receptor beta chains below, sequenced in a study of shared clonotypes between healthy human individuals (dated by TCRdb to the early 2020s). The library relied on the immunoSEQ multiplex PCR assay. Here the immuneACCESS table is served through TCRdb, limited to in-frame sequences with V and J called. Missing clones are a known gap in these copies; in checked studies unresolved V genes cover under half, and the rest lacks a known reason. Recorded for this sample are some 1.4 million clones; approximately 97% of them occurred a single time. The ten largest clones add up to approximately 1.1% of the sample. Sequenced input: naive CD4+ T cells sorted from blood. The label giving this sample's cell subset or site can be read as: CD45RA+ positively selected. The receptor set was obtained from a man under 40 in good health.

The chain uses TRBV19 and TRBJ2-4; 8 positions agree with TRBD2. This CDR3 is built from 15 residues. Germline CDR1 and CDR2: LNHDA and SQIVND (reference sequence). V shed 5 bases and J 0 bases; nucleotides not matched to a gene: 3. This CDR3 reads CASSPTSVAKNIQYF. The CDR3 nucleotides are TGTGCCAGTAGTCCGACTAGCGTAGCCAAAAACATTCAGTACTTC.

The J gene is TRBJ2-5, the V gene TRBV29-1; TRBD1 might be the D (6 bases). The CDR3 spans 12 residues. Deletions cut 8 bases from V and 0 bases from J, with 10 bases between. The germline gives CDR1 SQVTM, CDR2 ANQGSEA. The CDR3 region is CSTGQYQETQYF. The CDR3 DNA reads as TGCAGCACAGGACAGTACCAAGAGACCCAGTACTTC.

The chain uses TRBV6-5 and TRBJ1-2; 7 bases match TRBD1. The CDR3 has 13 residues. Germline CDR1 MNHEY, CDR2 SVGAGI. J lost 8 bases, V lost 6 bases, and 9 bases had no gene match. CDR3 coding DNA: TGTGCCAGCAGAACGACAGGGCTCATGGGCTACACCTTC. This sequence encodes CASRTTGLMGYTF.

The CDR3 reads CASRTPSSGANVLTF. The CDR3 bases are TGTGCCAGCAGAACCCCTTCCTCTGGGGCCAACGTCCTGACTTTC. The rearrangement joins TRBV6-5 to TRBJ2-6, with no clear D. CDR3 length: 15 amino acids. Trimming took off 6 bases at V and 0 bases at J, with 9 bases between the two ends. Looked up from germline, CDR1 is MNHEY and CDR2 is SVGAGI.

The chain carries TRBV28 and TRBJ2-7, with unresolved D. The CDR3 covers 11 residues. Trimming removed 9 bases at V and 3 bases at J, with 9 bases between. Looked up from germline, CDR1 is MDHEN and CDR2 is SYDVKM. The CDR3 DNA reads TGTGCCAGTTCCCAAGGCTACGAGCAGTACTTC. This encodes CASSQGYEQYF.

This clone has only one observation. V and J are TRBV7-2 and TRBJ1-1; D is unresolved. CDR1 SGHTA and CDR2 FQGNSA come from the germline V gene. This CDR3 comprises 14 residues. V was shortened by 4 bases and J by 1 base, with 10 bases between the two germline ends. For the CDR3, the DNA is TGTGCCAGCAGCTCCCCGGGATGGAACACTGAAGCTTTCTTT. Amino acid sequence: CASSSPGWNTEAFF.

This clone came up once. CDR3 sequence reads: CASRPLGGGEKLFF. The CDR3 nucleotides are TGTGCCAGCAGACCTTTGGGGGGTGGGGAAAAACTGTTTTTT. This sequence joins TRBV27 and TRBJ1-4; D possibly corresponds to TRBD1 (5 bases). Trimming took off 6 bases at V and 8 bases at J, with 16 bases between the two ends. This CDR3 has 14 amino acids. The germline gives CDR1 MNHEY, CDR2 SMNVEV (reference sequence).

The chain's CDR3 is CASSKGLNEGPFNYGYTF. CDR3 DNA: TGTGCCAGCAGCAAAGGGCTAAACGAGGGGCCCTTTAACTATGGCTACACCTTC. The chain uses TRBV21-1 and TRBJ1-2. TRBV21-1 is described as a pseudogene. CDR3 length equals 18 residues.

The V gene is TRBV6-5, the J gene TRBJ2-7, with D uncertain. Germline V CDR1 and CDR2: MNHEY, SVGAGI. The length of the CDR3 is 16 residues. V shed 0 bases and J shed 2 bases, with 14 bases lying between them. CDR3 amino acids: CASSYSQELSPYEQYF. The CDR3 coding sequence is TGTGCCAGCAGTTACTCGCAGGAGTTATCTCCCTACGAGCAGTACTTC.

CDR3 bases: TGTGCCAGCATTTCGGGCGGGACTAACAATGAGCAGTTCTTC. Its translation: CASISGGTNNEQFF. This chain uses TRBV7-9 with TRBJ2-1; 7 positions agree with TRBD2. CDR1 is SEHNR, CDR2 FQNEAQ, per germline (reference sequence). Trimming took 7 bases from V and 5 from J; bases not matched to a gene: 8. The CDR3 runs to 14 residues.

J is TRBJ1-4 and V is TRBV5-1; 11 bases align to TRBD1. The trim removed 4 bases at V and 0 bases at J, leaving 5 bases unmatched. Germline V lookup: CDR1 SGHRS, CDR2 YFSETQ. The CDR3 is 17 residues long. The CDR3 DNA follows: TGCGCCAGCAGCCCCCGGACAGGGGGCTCAACTAATGAAAAACTGTTTTTT. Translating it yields CASSPRTGGSTNEKLFF.

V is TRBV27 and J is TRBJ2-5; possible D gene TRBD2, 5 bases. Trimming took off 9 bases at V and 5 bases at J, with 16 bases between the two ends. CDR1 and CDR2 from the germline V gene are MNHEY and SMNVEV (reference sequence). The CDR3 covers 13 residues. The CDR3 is CARDSTVCETQYF. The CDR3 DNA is TGTGCCAGGGACTCTACGGTGTGTGAGACCCAGTACTTC.

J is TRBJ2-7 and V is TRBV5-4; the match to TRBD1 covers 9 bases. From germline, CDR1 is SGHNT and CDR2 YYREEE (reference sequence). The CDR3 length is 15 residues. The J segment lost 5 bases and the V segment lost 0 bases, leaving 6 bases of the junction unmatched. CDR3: CASSLAGTGLHEQYF. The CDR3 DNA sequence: TGTGCCAGCAGCTTGGCCGGGACAGGGCTCCACGAGCAGTACTTC.

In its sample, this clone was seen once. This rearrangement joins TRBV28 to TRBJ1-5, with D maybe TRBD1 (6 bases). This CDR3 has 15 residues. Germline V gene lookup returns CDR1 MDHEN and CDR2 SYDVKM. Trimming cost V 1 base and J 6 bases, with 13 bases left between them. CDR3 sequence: CASSLYGQRGQPQHF. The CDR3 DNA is TGTGCCAGCAGTTTATATGGACAGCGCGGTCAGCCCCAGCATTTT.

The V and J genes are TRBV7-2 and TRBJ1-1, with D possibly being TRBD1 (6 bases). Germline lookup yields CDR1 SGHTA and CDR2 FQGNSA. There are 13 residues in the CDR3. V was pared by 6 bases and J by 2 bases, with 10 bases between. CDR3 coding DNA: TGTGCCAGCAGAGGACAGCCAAACACTGAAGCTTTCTTT. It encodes CASRGQPNTEAFF.

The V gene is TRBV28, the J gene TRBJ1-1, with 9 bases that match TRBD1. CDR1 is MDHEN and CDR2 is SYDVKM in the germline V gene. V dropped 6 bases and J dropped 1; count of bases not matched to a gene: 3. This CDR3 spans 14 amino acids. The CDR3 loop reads CASRGTGKNTEAFF. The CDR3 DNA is TGTGCCAGCAGGGGGACAGGGAAGAACACTGAAGCTTTCTTT.

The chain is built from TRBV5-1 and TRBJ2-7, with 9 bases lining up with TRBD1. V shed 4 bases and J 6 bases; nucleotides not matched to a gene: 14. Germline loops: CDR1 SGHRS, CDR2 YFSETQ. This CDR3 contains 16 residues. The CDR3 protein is CASSNLGRGQGFEQYF. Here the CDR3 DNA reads TGCGCCAGCAGCAATCTTGGGAGGGGACAGGGTTTCGAGCAGTACTTC.

CDR3 amino acids: CASSKGQGVAGELFF. The CDR3 DNA reads as TGTGCCAGCAGCAAGGGACAGGGGGTGGCCGGGGAGCTGTTTTTT. This chain connects TRBV5-4 to TRBJ2-2; 11 bases fit TRBD1. The CDR3 runs 15 residues. The junction had 5 bases not matched to a gene; V was cut back by 4 bases and J by 6 bases. Germline V gives CDR1 SGHNT, CDR2 YYREEE (reference sequence).

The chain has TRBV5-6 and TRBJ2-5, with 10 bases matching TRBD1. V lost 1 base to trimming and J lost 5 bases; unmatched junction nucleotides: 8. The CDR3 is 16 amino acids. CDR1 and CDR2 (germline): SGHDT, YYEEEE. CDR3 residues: CASSLMGQGMWETQYF. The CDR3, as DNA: TGTGCCAGCAGCTTGATGGGACAGGGGATGTGGGAGACCCAGTACTTC.

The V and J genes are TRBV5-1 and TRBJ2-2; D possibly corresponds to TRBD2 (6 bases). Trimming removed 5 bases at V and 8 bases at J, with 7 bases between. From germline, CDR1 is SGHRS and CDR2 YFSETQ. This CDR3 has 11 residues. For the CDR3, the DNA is TGCGCCAGCAGGCGGGAAGGGGAGCTGTTTTTT. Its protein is CASRREGELFF. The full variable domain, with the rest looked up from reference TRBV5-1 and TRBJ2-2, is KAGVTQTPRYLIKTRGQQVTLSCSPISGHRSVSWYQQTPGQGLQFLFEYFSETQRNKGNFPGRFSGRQFSNSRSEMNVSTLELGDSALYLCASRREGELFFGEGSRLTVL.

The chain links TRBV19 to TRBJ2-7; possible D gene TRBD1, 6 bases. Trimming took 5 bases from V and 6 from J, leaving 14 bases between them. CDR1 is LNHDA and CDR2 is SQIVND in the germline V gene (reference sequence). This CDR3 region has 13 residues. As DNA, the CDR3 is TGTGCCAGTAGTCTGCTTGGGGGCTCCGAGCAGTACTTC. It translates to CASSLLGGSEQYF.

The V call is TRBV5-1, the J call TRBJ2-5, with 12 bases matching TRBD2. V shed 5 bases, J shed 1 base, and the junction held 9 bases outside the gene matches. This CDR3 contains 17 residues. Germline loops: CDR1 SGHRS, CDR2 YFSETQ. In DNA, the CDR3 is TGCGCCAGCAGTTACAGACTAGCGGGAGCGATCCAAGAGACCCAGTACTTC. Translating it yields CASSYRLAGAIQETQYF.

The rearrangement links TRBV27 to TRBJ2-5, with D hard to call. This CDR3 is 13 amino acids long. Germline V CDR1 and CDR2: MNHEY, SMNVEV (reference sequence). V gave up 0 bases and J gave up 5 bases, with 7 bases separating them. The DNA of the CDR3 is TGTGCCAGCAGTTTATCAGGCCTTGAGACCCAGTACTTC. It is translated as CASSLSGLETQYF.

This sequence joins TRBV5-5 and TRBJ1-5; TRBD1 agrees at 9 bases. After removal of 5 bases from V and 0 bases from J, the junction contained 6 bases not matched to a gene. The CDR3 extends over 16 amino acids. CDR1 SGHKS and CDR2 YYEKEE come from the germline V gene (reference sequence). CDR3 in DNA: TGTGCCAGCAGACCGGGACAGGGCTATAGCAATCAGCCCCAGCATTTT. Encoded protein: CASRPGQGYSNQPQHF.

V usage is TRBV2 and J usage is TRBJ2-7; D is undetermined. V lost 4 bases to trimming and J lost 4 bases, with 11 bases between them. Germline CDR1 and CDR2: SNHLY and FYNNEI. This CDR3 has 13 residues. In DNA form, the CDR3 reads TGTGCCAGCAGTGTGCAGGAGCTTTACGAGCAGTACTTC. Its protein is CASSVQELYEQYF.